The 21 T cell receptor beta chains below come from one sample, sequenced in a study of T cells after posttransplantation cyclophosphamide. Cyclophosphamide on days +3 and +4 followed busulfan-fludarabine conditioning and a marrow graft. Sequencing used immunoSEQ multiplex PCR; TCRdb keeps in-frame clones, though not all of them. The sample has about 16,000 clones, around nine tenths seen once. The specimen comprised CD4+ T cells sorted from blood, sampled after allogeneic stem cell transplant with posttransplant cyclophosphamide. These receptors came from a male patient aged 55-69 years who received an allogeneic stem cell transplant from a related donor and was CMV-positive. Some of the T cells might come from the graft donor.

V is TRBV5-1 and J is TRBJ1-4; the match to TRBD1 covers 9 bases. The ends lost 1 base at V and 2 bases at J; junction bases unmatched: 0. Germline CDR1 reads SGHRS; CDR2 reads YFSETQ. This CDR3 is built from 15 residues. The DNA for the CDR3 is TGCGCCAGCAGCTTGACAGGGGGCACTAATGAAAAACTGTTTTTT. Amino acid sequence: CASSLTGGTNEKLFF.

This clone has just one count. The chain links TRBV7-2 to TRBJ2-7, with D unresolved. The CDR3 consists of 13 residues. V was cut by 1 base and J by 3 bases, with 7 bases left in between. CDR1 and CDR2 (germline): SGHTA, FQGNSA. CDR3 loop: CASSLGQFYEQYF. The CDR3 coding sequence is TGTGCCAGCAGCTTAGGACAATTCTACGAGCAGTACTTC.

The chain joins TRBV7-2 to TRBJ2-1; D unclear. Trimming took off 2 bases at V and 9 bases at J, with 20 bases between the two ends. The CDR3 has 16 residues. CDR1 SGHTA and CDR2 FQGNSA come from the germline V gene. The CDR3 here is CASSLRSAPGTAEQFF. The CDR3 bases are TGTGCCAGCAGCTTAAGATCGGCGCCGGGTACGGCTGAGCAGTTCTTC.

This clone appeared once. V usage is TRBV28 and J usage is TRBJ1-6, with D possibly TRBD1 on 6 matching bases. Trimming stripped 6 bases from V and 3 bases from J, with 18 bases between. This CDR3 is built from 17 residues. Looked up from germline, CDR1 is MDHEN and CDR2 is SYDVKM. The CDR3 spells CASRPQPRGDYNSPLHF. The DNA of the CDR3 is TGTGCCAGCAGACCCCAACCCAGGGGAGACTATAATTCACCCCTCCACTTT.

This CDR3 is CASTMPLKPQHF. The CDR3, as DNA: TGTGCCAGCACCATGCCCCTAAAGCCCCAGCATTTT. The chain links TRBV6-4 to TRBJ1-5; D uncertain. The CDR3 contains 12 residues. Between the trimmed V and J ends, which lost 7 bases and 8 bases, there was a span of 12 bases. Germline V gene sequence: CDR1 MRHNA, CDR2 SNTAGT.

This clone was observed a single time. J is TRBJ2-7 and V is TRBV29-1; D gene unclear. The V end lost 4 bases, the J end lost 0 bases, and 13 bases lay between the germline ends. Germline V CDR1 and CDR2: SQVTM, ANQGSEA. The CDR3 is made up of 14 amino acids. The CDR3, as DNA: TGCAGCGTTGTACTTCAGAGGAACTCCTACGAGCAGTACTTC. Protein product: CSVVLQRNSYEQYF.

This clone was seen only once. V and J are TRBV7-2 and TRBJ1-3; tentatively, D is TRBD1 (5 bases). CDR1 SGHTA and CDR2 FQGNSA come from the germline V gene. This CDR3 comprises 14 residues. Trimming cost V 6 bases and J 1 base, with 10 bases left between them. The CDR3 bases are TGTGCCAGCAGGGGGGGGGAGTCTGGAAACACCATATATTTT. It translates to CASRGGESGNTIYF.

This rearrangement joins TRBV7-2 to TRBJ2-1, with unresolved D. The length of the CDR3 is 15 residues. Per the germline V gene, CDR1 is SGHTA and CDR2 is FQGNSA. Trimming took 5 bases from V and 5 from J, leaving 16 bases between them. For the CDR3, the DNA is TGTGCCAGCAGCCTAAGAGGTGGTCGCGACAATGAGCAGTTCTTC. Translating it yields CASSLRGGRDNEQFF.

The J gene is TRBJ1-3, the V gene TRBV7-2, with unresolved D. This CDR3 contains 15 residues. The germline V and J ends were trimmed by 7 bases and 3 bases, with 16 bases remaining between them. Germline loops: CDR1 SGHTA, CDR2 FQGNSA. CDR3 bases: TGTGCCAGCATCCTAGCCCCTTTAATTGGAAACACCATATATTTT. Its protein is CASILAPLIGNTIYF. Full variable domain (remainder filled in from reference TRBV7-2 and TRBJ1-3): GAGVSQSPSNKVTEKGKDVELRCDPISGHTALYWYRQSLGQGLEFLIYFQGNSAPDKSGLPSDRFSAERTGGSVSTLTIQRTQQEDSAVYLCASILAPLIGNTIYFGEGSWLTVV.

V usage is TRBV5-1 and J usage is TRBJ1-2, with D tentatively TRBD1 (5 bases). Germline V gene data show CDR1 as SGHRS and CDR2 as YFSETQ. The CDR3 runs to 12 residues. V was trimmed by 5 bases and J by 4 bases, leaving 9 bases between them. CDR3 loop: CASSTQGYGYTF. CDR3 nucleotide sequence: TGCGCCAGCAGTACCCAGGGCTATGGCTACACCTTC.

Here the CDR3 DNA reads TGTGCCAGCAGTCCTCGGGACTTTGGGGGCTATGGCTACACCTTC. Residues: CASSPRDFGGYGYTF. J is TRBJ1-2 and V is TRBV28; the D gene is possibly TRBD1 (5 bases). Germline V gene lookup returns CDR1 MDHEN and CDR2 SYDVKM. The CDR3 has 15 residues. The germline V and J ends were trimmed by 5 bases and 4 bases, with 17 bases remaining between them.

A few counts support this clone. J is TRBJ2-2 and V is TRBV7-3; a possible D gene is TRBD1 (6 bases). The germline CDR1 and CDR2 sequences are SGHTA and FQGTGA. This CDR3 region has 12 residues. Between the trimmed V and J ends, which lost 6 bases and 7 bases, there was a span of 9 bases. This chain's CDR3 is CASRSRGGELFF. CDR3 in DNA: TGTGCCAGCAGATCCAGGGGCGGGGAGCTGTTTTTT.

This clone was counted between two and nine times. V is TRBV5-6 and J is TRBJ1-2; TRBD1 might be the D (5 bases). V lost 3 bases, J lost 3 bases, and 12 bases lay in between. Germline CDR1 SGHDT, CDR2 YYEEEE. This CDR3 region has 14 residues. The CDR3 DNA reads TGTGCCAGCAGCTCAACTGGGGCTGACTATGGCTACACCTTC. Its protein is CASSSTGADYGYTF.

This chain uses TRBV6-6 with TRBJ2-7, with 10 bases aligning to TRBD1. Germline CDR1 reads MNHNY; CDR2 reads SVGAGI (reference sequence). The ends lost 7 bases at V and 3 bases at J; junction bases unmatched: 9. This CDR3 region has 15 residues. The chain's CDR3 is CASTYGGQGSYEQYF. The DNA of the CDR3 is TGTGCCAGCACCTACGGGGGACAGGGGAGCTACGAGCAGTACTTC.

The genes are TRBV28 and TRBJ2-5; 7 bases map to TRBD1. Germline V gene data show CDR1 as MDHEN and CDR2 as SYDVKM. The CDR3 is made up of 15 amino acids. Trimming removed 5 bases from V and 3 bases from J; junction bases left unmatched: 9. The CDR3 reads CASSPRGRGEETQYF. Here the CDR3 DNA reads TGTGCCAGCAGTCCGAGGGGGCGAGGGGAAGAGACCCAGTACTTC.

This chain uses TRBV7-2 with TRBJ2-3; 8 nucleotides align to TRBD1. Per germline, CDR1 SGHTA and CDR2 FQGNSA. CDR3 length: 14 residues. After removal of 5 bases from V and 4 bases from J, the junction contained 5 bases not matched to a gene. CDR3 residues: CASSPQGAADTQYF. CDR3 bases: TGTGCCAGCAGCCCCCAGGGGGCCGCAGATACGCAGTATTTT.

The V call is TRBV27, the J call TRBJ1-2, with 7 bases fitting TRBD1. This CDR3 is 15 amino acids long. The germline V gene has CDR1 MNHEY and CDR2 SMNVEV (reference sequence). J gave up 3 bases and V 3 bases, and 7 bases lay outside the gene matches. The CDR3 is CASSFSDRFDYGYTF. The CDR3 bases are TGTGCCAGCAGTTTTTCGGACAGGTTCGACTATGGCTACACCTTC.

V gene TRBV19 combines with J gene TRBJ1-2, with D tentatively TRBD1 (5 bases). CDR3 length: 15 residues. Germline CDR1 and CDR2: LNHDA and SQIVND (reference sequence). The germline V and J ends were trimmed by 4 bases and 3 bases, with 15 bases remaining between them. CDR3 region: CASSTTAIHYYGYTF. CDR3 sequence (DNA): TGTGCCAGTAGTACGACAGCTATCCACTACTATGGCTACACCTTC.

V is TRBV6-1 and J is TRBJ1-5; 7 bases agree with TRBD1. CDR1 MNHNS and CDR2 SASEGT come from the germline V gene. The ends lost 8 bases at V and 5 bases at J; junction bases unmatched: 6. The CDR3 length is 13 residues. The CDR3 protein is CASEIQGDQPQHF. The CDR3 bases are TGTGCCAGCGAGATCCAGGGGGATCAGCCCCAGCATTTT.

The chain is built from TRBV5-1 and TRBJ2-1; 8 bases map to TRBD1. The length of the CDR3 is 16 residues. V dropped 4 bases and J dropped 0; count of bases not matched to a gene: 6. Germline CDR1 SGHRS, CDR2 YFSETQ. DNA of the CDR3: TGCGCCAGCAGCAGAACAGGGGGTGGCTCCTACAATGAGCAGTTCTTC. Its protein product is CASSRTGGGSYNEQFF.

In DNA form, the CDR3 reads TGTGCCAGCAGCTCGCAAGGGACACAGGGGGAAGCTTTCTTT. It is translated as CASSSQGTQGEAFF. This chain uses TRBV5-4 with TRBJ1-1; 7 positions agree with TRBD1. The CDR3 has 14 amino acids. Germline V gene data show CDR1 as SGHNT and CDR2 as YYREEE (reference sequence). V lost 3 bases to trimming and J lost 8 bases; unmatched junction nucleotides: 10.